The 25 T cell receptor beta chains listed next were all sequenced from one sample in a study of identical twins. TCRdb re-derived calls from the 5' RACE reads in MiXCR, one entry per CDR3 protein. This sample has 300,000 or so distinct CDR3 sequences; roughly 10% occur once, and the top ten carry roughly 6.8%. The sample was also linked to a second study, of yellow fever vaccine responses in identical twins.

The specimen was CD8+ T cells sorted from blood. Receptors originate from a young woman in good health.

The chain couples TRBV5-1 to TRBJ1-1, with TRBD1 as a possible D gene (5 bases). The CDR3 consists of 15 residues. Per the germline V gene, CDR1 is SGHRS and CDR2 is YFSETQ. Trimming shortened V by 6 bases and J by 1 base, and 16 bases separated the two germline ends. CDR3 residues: CASNLLGGSNTEAFF. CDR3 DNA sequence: TGCGCCAGCAACCTATTGGGGGGATCGAACACTGAAGCTTTCTTT.

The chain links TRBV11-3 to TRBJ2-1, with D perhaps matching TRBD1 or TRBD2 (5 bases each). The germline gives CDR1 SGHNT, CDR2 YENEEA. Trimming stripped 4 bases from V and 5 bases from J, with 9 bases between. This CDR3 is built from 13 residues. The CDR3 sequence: CASSSRDDNEQFF. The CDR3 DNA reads TGTGCCAGCAGCTCCCGGGACGACAATGAGCAGTTCTTC.

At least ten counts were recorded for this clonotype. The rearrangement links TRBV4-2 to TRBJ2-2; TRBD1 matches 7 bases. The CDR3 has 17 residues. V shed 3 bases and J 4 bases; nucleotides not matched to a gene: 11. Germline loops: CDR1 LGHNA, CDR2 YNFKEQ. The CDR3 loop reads CASSQTGPEEVTGELFF. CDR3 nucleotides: TGTGCCAGCAGCCAGACAGGGCCGGAGGAGGTCACCGGGGAGCTGTTTTTT.

The CDR3 coding sequence is TGTGCCAGCAGTTACCCCGCTAGCGGGAAGACCTACAATGAGCAGTTCTTC. Translated, it gives CASSYPASGKTYNEQFF. This rearrangement joins TRBV6-2 or TRBV6-3 to TRBJ2-1; 9 bases are a match to TRBD2. The CDR3 contains 17 residues. Germline values: CDR1 MNHEY, CDR2 SVGEGT. V lost 2 bases and J lost 2; bases outside the gene matches: 7.

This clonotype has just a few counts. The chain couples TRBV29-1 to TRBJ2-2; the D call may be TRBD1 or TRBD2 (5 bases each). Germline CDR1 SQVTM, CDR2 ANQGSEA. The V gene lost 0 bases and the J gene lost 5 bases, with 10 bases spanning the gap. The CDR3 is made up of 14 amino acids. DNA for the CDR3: TGCAGCGTTGAAGATCGGGGCGGGACCGGGGAGCTGTTTTTT. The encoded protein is CSVEDRGGTGELFF.

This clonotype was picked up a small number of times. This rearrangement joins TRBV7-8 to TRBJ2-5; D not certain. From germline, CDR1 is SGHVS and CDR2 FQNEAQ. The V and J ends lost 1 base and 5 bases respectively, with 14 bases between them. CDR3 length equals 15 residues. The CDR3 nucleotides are TGTGCCAGCAGCTTAGTAGGAGTCTCCGGGGAGACCCAGTACTTC. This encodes CASSLVGVSGETQYF.

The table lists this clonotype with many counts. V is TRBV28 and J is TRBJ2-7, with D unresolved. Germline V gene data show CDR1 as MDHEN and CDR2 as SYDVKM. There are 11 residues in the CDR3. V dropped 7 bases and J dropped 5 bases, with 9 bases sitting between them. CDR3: CASKVGNEQYF. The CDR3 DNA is TGTGCCAGCAAAGTCGGAAACGAGCAGTACTTC.

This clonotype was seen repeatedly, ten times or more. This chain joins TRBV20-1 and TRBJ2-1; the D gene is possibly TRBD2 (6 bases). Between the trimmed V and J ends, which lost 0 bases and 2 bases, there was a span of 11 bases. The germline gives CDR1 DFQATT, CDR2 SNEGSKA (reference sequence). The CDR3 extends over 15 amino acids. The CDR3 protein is CSARDHGGAYNEQFF. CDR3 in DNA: TGCAGTGCTAGAGATCACGGGGGAGCCTACAATGAGCAGTTCTTC.

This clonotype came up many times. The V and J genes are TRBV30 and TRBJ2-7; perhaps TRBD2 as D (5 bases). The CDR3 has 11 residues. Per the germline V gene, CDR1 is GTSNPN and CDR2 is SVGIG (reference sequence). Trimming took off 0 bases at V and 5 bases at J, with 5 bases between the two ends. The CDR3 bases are TGTGCCTGGAGTGTAGCGGACGAGCAGTACTTC. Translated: CAWSVADEQYF.

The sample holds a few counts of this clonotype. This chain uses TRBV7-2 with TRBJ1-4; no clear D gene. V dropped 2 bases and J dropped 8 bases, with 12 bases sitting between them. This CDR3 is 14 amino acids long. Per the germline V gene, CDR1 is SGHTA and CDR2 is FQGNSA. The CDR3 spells CASSLWRGDEKLFF. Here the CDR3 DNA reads TGTGCCAGCAGCTTATGGCGGGGAGACGAAAAACTGTTTTTT.

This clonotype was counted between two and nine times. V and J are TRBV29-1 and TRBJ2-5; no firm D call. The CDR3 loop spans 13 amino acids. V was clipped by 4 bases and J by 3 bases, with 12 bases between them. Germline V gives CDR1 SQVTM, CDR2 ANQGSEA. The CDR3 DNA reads TGCAGCGTTGTTTTGGCTTTTAAAGAGACCCAGTACTTC. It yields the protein CSVVLAFKETQYF.

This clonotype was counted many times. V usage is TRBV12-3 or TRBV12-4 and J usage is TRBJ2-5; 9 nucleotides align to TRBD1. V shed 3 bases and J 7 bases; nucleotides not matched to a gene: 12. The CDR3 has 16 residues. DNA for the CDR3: TGTGCCAGCAGTTTGGGGGGGGGACAGGGTTCGTGGACCCAGTACTTC. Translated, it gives CASSLGGGQGSWTQYF.

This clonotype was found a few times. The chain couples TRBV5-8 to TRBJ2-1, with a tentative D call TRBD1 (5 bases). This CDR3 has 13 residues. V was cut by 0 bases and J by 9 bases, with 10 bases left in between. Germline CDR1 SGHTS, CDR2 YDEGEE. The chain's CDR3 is CASSLGGATEQFF. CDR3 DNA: TGTGCCAGCAGCTTGGGTGGGGCCACTGAGCAGTTCTTC. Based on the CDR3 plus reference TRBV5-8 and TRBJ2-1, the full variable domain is EAGVTQSPTHLIKTRGQQATLRCSPISGHTSVYWYQQALGLGLQFLLWYDEGEERNRGNFPPRFSGRQFPNYSSELNVNALELEDSALYLCASSLGGATEQFFGPGTRLTVL.

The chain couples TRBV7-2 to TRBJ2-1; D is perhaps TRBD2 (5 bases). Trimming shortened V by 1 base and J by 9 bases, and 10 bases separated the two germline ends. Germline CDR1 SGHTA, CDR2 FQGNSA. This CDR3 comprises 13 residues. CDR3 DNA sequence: TGTGCCAGCAGCTTAGACCTAGCAGCTGAGCAGTTCTTC. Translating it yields CASSLDLAAEQFF.

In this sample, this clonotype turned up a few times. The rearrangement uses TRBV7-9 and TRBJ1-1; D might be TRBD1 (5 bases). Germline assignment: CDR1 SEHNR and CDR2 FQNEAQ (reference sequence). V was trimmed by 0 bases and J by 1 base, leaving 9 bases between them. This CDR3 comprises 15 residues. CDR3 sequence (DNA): TGTGCCAGCAGCTTAGCCCAGGGTGGGAACACTGAAGCTTTCTTT. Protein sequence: CASSLAQGGNTEAFF.

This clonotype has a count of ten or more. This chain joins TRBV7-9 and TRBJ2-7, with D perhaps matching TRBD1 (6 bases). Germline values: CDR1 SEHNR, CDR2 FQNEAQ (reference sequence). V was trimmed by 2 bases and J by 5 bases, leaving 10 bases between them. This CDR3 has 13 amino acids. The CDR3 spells CASSLIAGDEQYF. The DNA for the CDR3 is TGTGCCAGCAGCTTAATAGCAGGGGACGAGCAGTACTTC. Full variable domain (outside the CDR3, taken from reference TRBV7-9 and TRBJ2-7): DTGVSQNPRHKITKRGQNVTFRCDPISEHNRLYWYRQTLGQGPEFLTYFQNEAQLEKSRLLSDRFSAERPKGSFSTLEIQRTEQGDSAMYLCASSLIAGDEQYFGPGTRLTVT.

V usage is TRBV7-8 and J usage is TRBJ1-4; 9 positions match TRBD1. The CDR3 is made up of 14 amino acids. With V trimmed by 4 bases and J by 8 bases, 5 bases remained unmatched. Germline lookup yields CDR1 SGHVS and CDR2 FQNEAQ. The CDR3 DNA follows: TGTGCCAGCAGCTGGGGACAGGGCACAGAAAAACTGTTTTTT. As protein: CASSWGQGTEKLFF.

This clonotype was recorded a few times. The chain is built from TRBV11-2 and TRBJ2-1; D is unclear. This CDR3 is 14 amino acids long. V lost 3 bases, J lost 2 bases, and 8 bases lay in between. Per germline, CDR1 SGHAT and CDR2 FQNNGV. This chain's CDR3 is CASSLMETYNEQFF. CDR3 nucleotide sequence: TGTGCCAGCAGCTTGATGGAAACCTACAATGAGCAGTTCTTC.

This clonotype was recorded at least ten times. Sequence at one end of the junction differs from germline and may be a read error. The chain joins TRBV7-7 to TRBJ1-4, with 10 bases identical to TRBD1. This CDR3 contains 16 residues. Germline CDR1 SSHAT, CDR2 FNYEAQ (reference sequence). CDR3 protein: CASSKGQGTTNEKLFF. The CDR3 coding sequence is TGTGCTAGCAGCAAGGGACAGGGGACAACTAATGAAAAACTGTTTTTT.

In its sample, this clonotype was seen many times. CDR3 loop: CSASYPNTGELFF. DNA of the CDR3: TGCAGCGCCTCATACCCGAACACCGGGGAGCTGTTTTTT. V and J are TRBV29-1 and TRBJ2-2, with no clear D. Germline CDR1 and CDR2: SQVTM and ANQGSEA. V dropped 7 bases and J dropped 0 bases, with 9 bases sitting between them. The CDR3 is made up of 13 amino acids.

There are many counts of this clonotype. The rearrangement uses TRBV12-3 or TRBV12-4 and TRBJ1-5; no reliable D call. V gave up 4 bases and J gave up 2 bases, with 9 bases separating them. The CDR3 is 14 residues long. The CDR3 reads CASSWESGNQPQHF. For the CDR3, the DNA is TGTGCCAGCAGTTGGGAGAGTGGCAATCAGCCCCAGCATTTT.

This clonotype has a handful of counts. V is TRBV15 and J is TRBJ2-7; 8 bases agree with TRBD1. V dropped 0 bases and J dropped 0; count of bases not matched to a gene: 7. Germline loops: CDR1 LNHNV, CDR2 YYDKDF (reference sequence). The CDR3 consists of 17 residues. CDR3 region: CATSRELNTGGSYEQYF. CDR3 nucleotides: TGTGCCACCAGCAGAGAGTTAAATACAGGGGGCTCCTACGAGCAGTACTTC.

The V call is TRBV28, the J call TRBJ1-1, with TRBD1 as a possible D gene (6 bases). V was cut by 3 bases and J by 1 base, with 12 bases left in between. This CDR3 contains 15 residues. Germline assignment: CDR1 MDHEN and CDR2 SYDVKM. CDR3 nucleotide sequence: TGTGCCAGCAGTTTCAGACAGGATCCGAACACTGAAGCTTTCTTT. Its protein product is CASSFRQDPNTEAFF.

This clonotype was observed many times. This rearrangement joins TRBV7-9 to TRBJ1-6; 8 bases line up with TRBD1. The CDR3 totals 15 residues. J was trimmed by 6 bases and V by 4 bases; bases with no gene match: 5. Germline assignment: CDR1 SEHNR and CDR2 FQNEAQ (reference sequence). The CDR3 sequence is CASSSWDRPNSPLHF. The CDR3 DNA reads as TGTGCCAGCAGCTCCTGGGACAGGCCTAATTCACCCCTCCACTTT. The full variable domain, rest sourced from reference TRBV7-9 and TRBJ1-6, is DTGVSQNPRHKITKRGQNVTFRCDPISEHNRLYWYRQTLGQGPEFLTYFQNEAQLEKSRLLSDRFSAERPKGSFSTLEIQRTEQGDSAMYLCASSSWDRPNSPLHFGNGTRLTVT.

The CDR3 region has the DNA TGTGCCAGCAGCAGGCCACGAGTTAGCGGGAGAGGGGACACCGGGGAGCTGTTTTTT. Translation: CASSRPRVSGRGDTGELFF. The genes are TRBV11-2 and TRBJ2-2, with 9 bases matching TRBD2. Germline loops: CDR1 SGHAT, CDR2 FQNNGV. The junction had 16 bases not matched to a gene; V was cut back by 5 bases and J by 3 bases. The CDR3 is 19 amino acids.